One and the same sample provided the 16 T cell receptor beta chains below, sequenced in a study of CD8+CD57+ T cells in acquired aplastic anemia (dated by TCRdb to the late 2010s). The patients picked for sequencing were ones in whom flow cytometry had shown an expansion of CD8+CD57+ cells. Instrument on record: Illumina HiSeq 2000. Genomic DNA was used as template for profiling of TCR beta VDJ combinations and CDR3 sequences. Starting from the raw public reads, TCRdb applied fastp trimming at Q25, assembled clones with MiXCR and retained in-frame beta chains. Entries that share a CDR3 protein sequence are merged under the most common genes and DNA. This sample is represented by 120,000 or so distinct CDR3 sequences; over 55% of them were singletons. The ten largest clones represent 25% to 30% of the sample. The material sequenced was sorted CD4+, CD8+, or CD8+CD57+ T cells (not recorded which) from PBMCs. The origin of the receptors is a human donor with aplastic anemia.

J is TRBJ1-6 and V is TRBV19; 7 nucleotides agree with TRBD1. J lost 7 bases, V lost 3 bases, and 12 bases had no gene match. The CDR3 runs to 17 residues. Germline CDR1 and CDR2: LNHDA and SQIVND (reference sequence). The CDR3, as DNA: TGTGCCAGTAGTATTTCGGGGGCCAGGGGGATGAATTCACCCCTCCACTTT. Its translation is CASSISGARGMNSPLHF.

V gene TRBV5-1 combines with J gene TRBJ2-7; 8 positions match TRBD1. The CDR3 has 15 residues. V trimming: 5 bases; J trimming: 2 bases; junction bases outside the gene matches: 9. Germline V gene data show CDR1 as SGHRS and CDR2 as YFSETQ. The CDR3 sequence: CASRRLTGATYEQYF. For the CDR3, the DNA is TGCGCCAGCAGACGACTGACAGGGGCCACCTACGAGCAGTACTTC.

The CDR3 coding sequence is TGTGCCAGTAGTGGGGGGACACTGTACGAGCAGTACTTC. This gives the protein CASSGGTLYEQYF. The genes are TRBV19 and TRBJ2-7; either TRBD1 or TRBD2 may fit D (6 bases each). Trimming cost V 5 bases and J 4 bases, with 12 bases left between them. The CDR3 totals 13 residues. Per the germline V gene, CDR1 is LNHDA and CDR2 is SQIVND (reference sequence). Full variable domain (outside the CDR3, taken from reference TRBV19 and TRBJ2-7): DGGITQSPKYLFRKEGQNVTLSCEQNLNHDAMYWYRQDPGQGLRLIYYSQIVNDFQKGDIAEGYSVSREKKESFPLTVTSAQKNPTAFYLCASSGGTLYEQYFGPGTRLTVT.

This clonotype was observed at least ten times. The chain couples TRBV20-1 to TRBJ2-7, with a possible D match to TRBD1 (5 bases). Trimming removed 3 bases at V and 0 bases at J, with 12 bases between. This CDR3 has 14 amino acids. From germline, CDR1 is DFQATT and CDR2 SNEGSKA (reference sequence). This chain's CDR3 is CSASMYRSSYEQYF. CDR3 DNA sequence: TGCAGTGCTAGTATGTACAGGAGCTCCTACGAGCAGTACTTC.

CDR3 region: CATSDPFMDTQYF. As DNA, the CDR3 is TGTGCCACCAGTGATCCGTTTATGGATACGCAGTATTTT. V and J are TRBV24-1 and TRBJ2-3, with D unresolved. Germline CDR1 KGHDR, CDR2 SFDVKD. Trimming removed 3 bases from V and 6 bases from J, with 9 bases in between. There are 13 residues in the CDR3.

This clonotype was observed many times. The chain joins TRBV29-1 to TRBJ1-2, with D tentatively TRBD1 (6 bases). This CDR3 comprises 15 residues. V was pared by 6 bases and J by 4 bases, with 21 bases between. Germline values: CDR1 SQVTM, CDR2 ANQGSEA. The CDR3 is CSVRTVGDSGYGYTF. The CDR3 coding sequence is TGCAGCGTGCGGACAGTGGGGGACTCGGGCTATGGCTACACCTTC.

The rearrangement links TRBV15 to TRBJ1-2; TRBD1 agrees at 9 bases. CDR3 length equals 14 residues. Germline CDR1 reads LNHNV; CDR2 reads YYDKDF (reference sequence). The trim removed 4 bases at V and 11 bases at J, leaving 11 bases unmatched. Here the CDR3 DNA reads TGTGCCACCAGCAAAGACCGGGACAGGGTAGGGTACACCTTC. Encoded protein: CATSKDRDRVGYTF.

This clonotype was observed at least ten times. The chain recombines TRBV5-1 with TRBJ1-5; D gene unclear. Trimming left V 0 bases short and J 4 bases short, with 11 bases between. The CDR3 contains 15 residues. Germline lookup yields CDR1 SGHRS and CDR2 YFSETQ. The CDR3 DNA reads as TGCGCCAGCAGCTTGGGGCCGGAGGGTAATCAGCCCCAGCATTTT. Amino acid sequence: CASSLGPEGNQPQHF.

This clonotype was picked up a small number of times. The chain uses TRBV10-3 and TRBJ2-3; D call uncertain. CDR1 and CDR2 (germline): ENHRY, SYGVKD. The CDR3 contains 12 residues. V lost 6 bases and J lost 6, with 10 bases in between. The CDR3 reads CAISRNLDTQYF. CDR3 DNA sequence: TGTGCCATCAGCCGGAACCTTGATACGCAGTATTTT.

This clonotype came up many times. The chain has TRBV7-6 and TRBJ2-7; no firm D call. V was shortened by 1 base and J by 3 bases, with 7 bases between the two germline ends. Germline CDR1 and CDR2: SGHVS and FNYEAQ. The CDR3 has 13 residues. Here the CDR3 DNA reads TGTGCCAGCAGCTTAGACAGCCGCTACGAGCAGTACTTC. It specifies CASSLDSRYEQYF.

This clonotype was picked up a small number of times. CDR3 nucleotide sequence: TGCGCCAGCAGCTTGCCCCGGACAGGGGGCAACTACGAGCAGTACTTC. This encodes CASSLPRTGGNYEQYF. V and J are TRBV5-1 and TRBJ2-7; 11 bases agree with TRBD1. Germline V lookup: CDR1 SGHRS, CDR2 YFSETQ. This CDR3 has 16 residues. Germline trimming cut 1 base from V and 3 bases from J; bases unmatched to any gene: 6. The full variable domain, with the rest looked up from reference TRBV5-1 and TRBJ2-7, is KAGVTQTPRYLIKTRGQQVTLSCSPISGHRSVSWYQQTPGQGLQFLFEYFSETQRNKGNFPGRFSGRQFSNSRSEMNVSTLELGDSALYLCASSLPRTGGNYEQYFGPGTRLTVT.

This rearrangement joins TRBV7-9 to TRBJ1-6; no clear D. Germline V lookup: CDR1 SEHNR, CDR2 FQNEAQ (reference sequence). Deletions cut 7 bases from V and 10 bases from J, with 17 bases between. This CDR3 spans 14 amino acids. The DNA for the CDR3 is TGTGCCAGCATCCCCCGGACCCGAGGATCACCCCTCCACTTT. Encoded protein: CASIPRTRGSPLHF. Combining the CDR3 with reference TRBV7-9 and TRBJ1-6 gives the whole variable domain DTGVSQNPRHKITKRGQNVTFRCDPISEHNRLYWYRQTLGQGPEFLTYFQNEAQLEKSRLLSDRFSAERPKGSFSTLEIQRTEQGDSAMYLCASIPRTRGSPLHFGNGTRLTVT.

This clonotype was counted once. V and J are TRBV11-1 and TRBJ2-3, with 7 bases matching TRBD2. From germline, CDR1 is SGHAT and CDR2 FQDESV (reference sequence). This CDR3 is built from 18 residues. The trim removed 2 bases at V and 5 bases at J, leaving 16 bases unmatched. The CDR3: CASSLSSGGRAPIDTQYF. CDR3 sequence (DNA): TGTGCCAGCAGCTTATCGTCCGGTGGGAGGGCTCCGATAGATACGCAGTATTTT.

The chain recombines TRBV12-3 or TRBV12-4 with TRBJ1-5; no firm D call. This CDR3 has 16 residues. Trimming stripped 5 bases from V and 0 bases from J, with 14 bases between. The CDR3 loop reads CASSEYRVSSNQPQHF. Written as DNA, the CDR3 is TGTGCCAGCAGTGAGTATCGGGTCTCTAGCAATCAGCCCCAGCATTTT.

As concerns this clonotype: The junction and the germline gene differ at one end; a read error may be behind it. V is TRBV25-1 and J is TRBJ2-7; 7 nucleotides agree with TRBD1. Germline V lookup: CDR1 MGHDK, CDR2 SYGVNS. The CDR3 contains 14 residues. The CDR3 DNA sequence: TGTGCCAGCATCCTACGACAGGGTCCCTACGAGCGGTACTTC. It yields the protein CASILRQGPYERYF.

The chain employs TRBV2 and TRBJ2-3; no reliable D call. The CDR3 runs 14 residues. CDR1 and CDR2 (germline): SNHLY, FYNNEI. The V and J ends lost 3 bases and 3 bases respectively, with 10 bases between them. CDR3 sequence reads: CASSEGIRTDTQYF. CDR3 bases: TGTGCCAGCAGTGAGGGTATACGTACAGATACGCAGTATTTT.